This T cell receptor (beta chain) derives from a study of blood T cell repertoires in COVID-19. Study overall: PBMCs, B-cell-depleted T cells, or T cells provided the cDNA or gDNA that made up the material.

As processed by the authors: The authors estimated nucleated cell counts from reference gene primer amplification. Only in-frame clones appear in the TCRdb table, and some are missing; sequencing was by immunoSEQ multiplex PCR. The DNA gave D and trimming, while V, J and clone size come from that table. Among 220,000 or so clones listed, 84% were seen once. Germline CDR1 MNHEY, CDR2 SMNVEV (reference sequence). The CDR3 runs to 15 residues. V was cut by 4 bases and J by 2 bases, with 12 bases left in between. There are a few counts of this clone. Enrollees, about 18 to 95 years old, lived in about two dozen US areas. Recovered status in Cohort 3 required two negative PCRs, clearance, or symptom resolution.

The sample taken for sequencing was PBMCs or T cells enriched from blood (not recorded which). The sequence came from a woman aged 40-49 years who had recovered from COVID-19. The J gene is TRBJ1-5, the V gene TRBV27; a possible D gene is TRBD1 (6 bases). In DNA, the CDR3 is TGTGCCAGCAGTTCGGCGGGGGCAGGCAATCAGCCCCAGCATTTT. It specifies CASSSAGAGNQPQHF.